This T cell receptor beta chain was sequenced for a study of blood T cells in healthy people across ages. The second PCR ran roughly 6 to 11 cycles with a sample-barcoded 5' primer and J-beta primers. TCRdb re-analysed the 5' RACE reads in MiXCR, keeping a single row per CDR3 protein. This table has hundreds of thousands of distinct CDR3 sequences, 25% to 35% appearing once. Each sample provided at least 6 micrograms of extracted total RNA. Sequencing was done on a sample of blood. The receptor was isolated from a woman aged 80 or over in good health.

The chain's CDR3 is CSARVEASGSTGEQFF. The DNA for the CDR3 is TGCAGTGCTAGAGTGGAGGCTAGCGGGTCAACCGGTGAGCAGTTCTTC. V gene TRBV20-1 combines with J gene TRBJ2-1; 8 bases agree with TRBD2. V lost 1 base, J lost 9 bases, and 14 bases stayed unmatched. The CDR3 runs 16 residues. Germline V gives CDR1 DFQATT, CDR2 SNEGSKA (reference sequence).